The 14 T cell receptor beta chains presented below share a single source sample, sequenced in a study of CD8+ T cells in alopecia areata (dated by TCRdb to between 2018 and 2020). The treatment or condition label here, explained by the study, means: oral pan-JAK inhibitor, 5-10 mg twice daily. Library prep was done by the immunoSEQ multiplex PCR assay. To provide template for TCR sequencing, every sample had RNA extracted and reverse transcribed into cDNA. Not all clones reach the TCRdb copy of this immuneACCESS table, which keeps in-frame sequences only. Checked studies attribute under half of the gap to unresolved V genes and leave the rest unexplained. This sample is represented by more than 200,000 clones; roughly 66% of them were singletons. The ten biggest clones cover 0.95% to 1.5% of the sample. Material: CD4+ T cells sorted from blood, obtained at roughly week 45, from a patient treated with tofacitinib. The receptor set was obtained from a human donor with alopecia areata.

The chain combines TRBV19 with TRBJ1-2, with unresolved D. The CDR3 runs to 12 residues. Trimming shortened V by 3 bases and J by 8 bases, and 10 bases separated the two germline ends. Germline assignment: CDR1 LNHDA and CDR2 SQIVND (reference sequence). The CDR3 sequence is CASSISWYGYTF. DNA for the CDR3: TGTGCCAGTAGTATCTCATGGTACGGCTACACCTTC. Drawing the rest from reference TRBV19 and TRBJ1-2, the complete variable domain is DGGITQSPKYLFRKEGQNVTLSCEQNLNHDAMYWYRQDPGQGLRLIYYSQIVNDFQKGDIAEGYSVSREKKESFPLTVTSAQKNPTAFYLCASSISWYGYTFGSGTRLTVV.

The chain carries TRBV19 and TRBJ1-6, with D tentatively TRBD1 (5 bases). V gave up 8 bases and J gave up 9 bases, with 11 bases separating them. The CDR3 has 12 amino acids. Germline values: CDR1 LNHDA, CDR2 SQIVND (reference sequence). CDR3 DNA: TGTGCCAGTTCGGACGGGGGTTCACCCCTCCACTTT. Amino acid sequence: CASSDGGSPLHF.

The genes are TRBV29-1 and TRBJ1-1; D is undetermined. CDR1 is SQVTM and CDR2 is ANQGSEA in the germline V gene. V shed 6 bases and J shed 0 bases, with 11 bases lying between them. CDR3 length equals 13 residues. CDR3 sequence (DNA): TGCAGCGTCCAACAGCTTCTGAACACTGAAGCTTTCTTT. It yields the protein CSVQQLLNTEAFF.

The CDR3 loop is CASSLSGTGDNYNSPLHF. CDR3 bases: TGCGCCAGCAGCCTGTCCGGGACAGGAGATAACTATAATTCACCCCTCCACTTT. The genes are TRBV5-1 and TRBJ1-6, with 8 bases fitting TRBD1. This CDR3 region has 18 residues. V dropped 4 bases and J dropped 3; count of bases not matched to a gene: 12. Germline V gene sequence: CDR1 SGHRS, CDR2 YFSETQ. The full variable domain, completed using reference TRBV5-1 and TRBJ1-6, is KAGVTQTPRYLIKTRGQQVTLSCSPISGHRSVSWYQQTPGQGLQFLFEYFSETQRNKGNFPGRFSGRQFSNSRSEMNVSTLELGDSALYLCASSLSGTGDNYNSPLHFGNGTRLTVT.

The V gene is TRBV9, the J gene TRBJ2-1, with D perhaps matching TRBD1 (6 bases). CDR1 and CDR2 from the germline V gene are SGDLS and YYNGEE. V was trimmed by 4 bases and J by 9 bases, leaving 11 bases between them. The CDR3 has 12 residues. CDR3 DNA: TGTGCCAGCAGCACAGACAGGTTTGAGCAGTTCTTC. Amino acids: CASSTDRFEQFF.

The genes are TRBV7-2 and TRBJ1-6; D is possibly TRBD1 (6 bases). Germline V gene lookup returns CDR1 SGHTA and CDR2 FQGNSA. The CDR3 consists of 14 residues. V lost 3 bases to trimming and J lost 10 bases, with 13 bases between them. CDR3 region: CASSLETGFSPLHF. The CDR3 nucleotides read TGTGCCAGCAGCTTGGAGACAGGTTTCTCACCCCTCCACTTT.

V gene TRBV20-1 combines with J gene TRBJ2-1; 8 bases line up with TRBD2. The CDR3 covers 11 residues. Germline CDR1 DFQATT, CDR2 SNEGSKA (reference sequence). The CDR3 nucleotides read TGCATGGCGGGGGGTAACGATGAGCAGTTCTTC. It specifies CMAGGNDEQFF.

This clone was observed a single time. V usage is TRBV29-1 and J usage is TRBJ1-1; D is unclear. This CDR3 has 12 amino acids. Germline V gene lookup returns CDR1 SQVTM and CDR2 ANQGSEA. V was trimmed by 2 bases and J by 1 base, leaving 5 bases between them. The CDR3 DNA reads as TGCAGCGTTGAAAGATCGAACACTGAAGCTTTCTTT. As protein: CSVERSNTEAFF.

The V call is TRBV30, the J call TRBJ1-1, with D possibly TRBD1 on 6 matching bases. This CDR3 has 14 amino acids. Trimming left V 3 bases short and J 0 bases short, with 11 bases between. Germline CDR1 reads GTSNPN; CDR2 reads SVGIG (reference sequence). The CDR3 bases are TGTGCCTGGAGCTTTGGGACATTGAACACTGAAGCTTTCTTT. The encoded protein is CAWSFGTLNTEAFF.

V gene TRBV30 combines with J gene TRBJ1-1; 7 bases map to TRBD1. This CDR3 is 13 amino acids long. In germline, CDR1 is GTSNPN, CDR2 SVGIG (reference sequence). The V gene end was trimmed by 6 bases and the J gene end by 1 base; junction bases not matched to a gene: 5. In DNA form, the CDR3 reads TGTGCCTGCTGGGGACAGACGAACACTGAAGCTTTCTTT. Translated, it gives CACWGQTNTEAFF.

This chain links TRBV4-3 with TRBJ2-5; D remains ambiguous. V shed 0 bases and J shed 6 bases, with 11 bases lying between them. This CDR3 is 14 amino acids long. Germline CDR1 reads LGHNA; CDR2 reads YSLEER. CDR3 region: CASSQEVRSKTQYF. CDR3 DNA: TGCGCCAGCAGCCAAGAGGTCAGGTCCAAGACCCAGTACTTC.

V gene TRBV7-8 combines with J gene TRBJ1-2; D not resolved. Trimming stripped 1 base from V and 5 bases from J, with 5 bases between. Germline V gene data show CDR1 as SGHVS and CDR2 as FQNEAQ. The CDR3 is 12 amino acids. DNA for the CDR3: TGTGCCAGCAGCTTAGACAGTTATGGCTACACCTTC. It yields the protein CASSLDSYGYTF.

The CDR3 DNA sequence: TGCAGCGCAGGGAGAAACTATGGCTACACCTTC. Encoded protein: CSAGRNYGYTF. The chain is built from TRBV29-1 and TRBJ1-2; weak D call: TRBD1 (5 bases). The CDR3 runs to 11 residues. Germline loops: CDR1 SQVTM, CDR2 ANQGSEA. The V and J ends lost 7 bases and 2 bases respectively, with 8 bases between them.

Here the CDR3 reads CASRDTLNTEAFF. In DNA, the CDR3 is TGTGCCAGCAGGGACACTTTGAACACTGAAGCTTTCTTT. This sequence joins TRBV6-4 and TRBJ1-1, with D tentatively TRBD1 (5 bases). Trimming removed 6 bases at V and 0 bases at J, with 8 bases between. Per germline, CDR1 MRHNA and CDR2 SNTAGT. The CDR3 is made up of 13 amino acids.